Shown below are 18 T cell receptor beta chains from a single sample sequenced in a study of blood T cells in healthy people across ages. The second PCR ran roughly 6 to 11 cycles with a sample-barcoded 5' primer and J-beta primers. A single record per CDR3 protein comes from TCRdb applying MiXCR to the 5' RACE reads. The sample includes hundreds of thousands of distinct CDR3 sequences, less than 40% seen only once; the top ten take 15%. The sequencing sample was made of blood. The receptor source for this set is a woman over 75 in good health.

This clonotype was seen at least ten times. The chain employs TRBV20-1 and TRBJ2-3; D uncertain. This CDR3 is 14 amino acids long. Germline CDR1 is DFQATT and CDR2 is SNEGSKA (reference sequence). V was cut by 6 bases and J by 4 bases, with 17 bases left in between. In DNA form, the CDR3 reads TGCAGTGCACCGCTTTGGGTCGGAGCAGATACGCAGTATTTT. Translating it yields CSAPLWVGADTQYF.

This clonotype was seen ten or more times. The V and J genes are TRBV7-9 and TRBJ2-7; 10 nucleotides agree with TRBD1. The CDR3 is 15 amino acids. V was pared by 1 base and J by 5 bases, with 5 bases of the junction left unmatched. Germline V lookup: CDR1 SEHNR, CDR2 FQNEAQ (reference sequence). The CDR3 DNA reads as TGTGCCAGCAGCTTAGATGCGACAGGGGGCGACGAGCAGTACTTC. It codes for CASSLDATGGDEQYF. The full variable domain, its missing parts supplied by reference TRBV7-9 and TRBJ2-7, is DTGVSQNPRHKITKRGQNVTFRCDPISEHNRLYWYRQTLGQGPEFLTYFQNEAQLEKSRLLSDRFSAERPKGSFSTLEIQRTEQGDSAMYLCASSLDATGGDEQYFGPGTRLTVT.

The rearrangement uses TRBV6-4 and TRBJ2-2; D gene uncertain. This CDR3 is 14 amino acids long. With 4 bases removed from V and 2 bases from J, the gap between germline ends came to 8 bases. The V gene's germline CDR1 is MRHNA and CDR2 SNTAGT. The CDR3 DNA sequence: TGTGCCAGCAGTGCTAACAGTAACACCGGGGAGCTGTTTTTT. Translated: CASSANSNTGELFF.

This clonotype occurred a few times. The CDR3 nucleotides read TGTGCCAGCAGCAGGACTAAGACAGCCCCAGATGTTAATACGCAGTATTTT. It is translated as CASSRTKTAPDVNTQYF. The chain is built from TRBV21-1 and TRBJ2-3; the table calls TRBD2, which could not be checked here. TRBV21-1 is a known pseudogene. The CDR3 is 17 residues long.

This clonotype appeared many times. The chain joins TRBV7-6 to TRBJ2-5; no firm D call. V was trimmed by 1 base and J by 4 bases, leaving 13 bases between them. The germline V gene has CDR1 SGHVS and CDR2 FNYEAQ. This CDR3 spans 15 amino acids. This CDR3 is CASSLEDIRGETQYF. Written as DNA, the CDR3 is TGTGCCAGCAGCTTAGAAGATATTCGCGGAGAGACCCAGTACTTC.

This clonotype has at least ten counts. CDR3 protein: CASSQARQGPQHF. The CDR3 DNA sequence: TGTGCCAGCAGCCAAGCCAGACAGGGGCCCCAGCATTTT. The chain carries TRBV4-2 and TRBJ1-5, with 7 bases matching TRBD1. The J segment lost 9 bases and the V segment lost 1 base, leaving 3 bases of the junction unmatched. In germline, CDR1 is LGHNA, CDR2 YNFKEQ. There are 13 residues in the CDR3.

The chain joins TRBV19 to TRBJ2-1; D gene uncertain. CDR3 length equals 12 residues. Trimming pared 5 bases from V and 12 bases from J, leaving 14 bases between. Looked up from germline, CDR1 is LNHDA and CDR2 is SQIVND (reference sequence). The CDR3 spells CASSDGPLGQFF. CDR3 DNA sequence: TGTGCCAGTAGTGATGGGCCCCTGGGGCAGTTCTTC.

This clonotype was seen ten or more times. The genes are TRBV7-2 and TRBJ1-6; D call uncertain. Trimming pared 2 bases from V and 6 bases from J, leaving 8 bases between. The CDR3 sequence is 14 residues long. The germline gives CDR1 SGHTA, CDR2 FQGNSA. The CDR3 region has the DNA TGTGCCAGCAGCTTACCGCAGACTAATTCACCCCTCCACTTT. Translation gives CASSLPQTNSPLHF.

Worth noting for this clonotype: This may be a read error, as it is one base from a much larger clone. The chain uses TRBV3-1 and TRBJ2-5; 8 nucleotides match TRBD1. The V gene end was trimmed by 0 bases and the J gene end by 5 bases; junction bases not matched to a gene: 5. Germline V gene sequence: CDR1 LGHDT, CDR2 YNNKEL (reference sequence). The CDR3 has 15 residues. The chain's CDR3 is CASSQEGTGRETQYF. CDR3 nucleotides: TGTGCCAGCAGCCAAGAGGGGACAGGACGGGAGACCCAGTACTTC.

The chain is built from TRBV3-1 and TRBJ1-2, with unresolved D. The CDR3 extends over 11 amino acids. V gave up 7 bases and J gave up 3 bases, with 6 bases separating them. Germline V gene data show CDR1 as LGHDT and CDR2 as YNNKEL (reference sequence). The CDR3 is CASIGHYGYTF. CDR3 DNA: TGTGCCAGCATCGGACACTATGGCTACACCTTC.

About this clonotype: A junction end diverges from the germline sequence, so it may reflect a read error. The V and J genes are TRBV3-1 and TRBJ2-4, with D uncertain. The J call is uncertain, as TRBJ2-7 better fits the DNA end. The germline CDR1 and CDR2 sequences are LGHDT and YNNKEL (reference sequence). There are 12 residues in the CDR3. CDR3 coding DNA: TGTGCCGGCAGCCAAGACGGGTACGAGCAGTACTTC. It yields the protein CAGSQDGYEQYF.

This clonotype was detected many times. The chain recombines TRBV7-2 with TRBJ2-3; D ambiguous. The CDR3 length is 17 residues. In germline, CDR1 is SGHTA, CDR2 FQGNSA. Trimming removed 0 bases at V and 0 bases at J, with 13 bases between. The CDR3 coding sequence is TGTGCCAGCAGCTTAGCAATTGCCAGGCTTAGCACAGATACGCAGTATTTT. This translates into CASSLAIARLSTDTQYF.

This clonotype was found many times. This sequence joins TRBV7-2 and TRBJ2-5; maybe TRBD1 (6 bases). The CDR3 loop spans 15 amino acids. V lost 4 bases to trimming and J lost 1 base, with 13 bases between them. CDR1 and CDR2 from the germline V gene are SGHTA and FQGNSA. CDR3 sequence reads: CASSSWGQIQETQYF. For the CDR3, the DNA is TGTGCCAGCAGCTCGTGGGGACAAATCCAAGAGACCCAGTACTTC.

This clonotype showed up many times. V gene TRBV20-1 combines with J gene TRBJ1-4; maybe TRBD1 (5 bases). CDR1 is DFQATT, CDR2 SNEGSKA, per germline (reference sequence). There are 16 residues in the CDR3. Trimming removed 6 bases from V and 0 bases from J, with 17 bases in between. This chain's CDR3 is CSATNRDGATNEKLFF. The CDR3 DNA is TGCAGTGCCACAAACCGGGACGGTGCAACTAATGAAAAACTGTTTTTT.

This clonotype came up many times. The chain links TRBV7-2 to TRBJ2-3, with 12 bases matching TRBD2. V was clipped by 2 bases and J by 11 bases; unmatched bases: 2. The length of the CDR3 is 13 residues. Germline V gene data show CDR1 as SGHTA and CDR2 as FQGNSA. Here the CDR3 DNA reads TGTGCCAGCAGCTTATGGGGACTAGCGGGGCAGTATTTT. Its protein is CASSLWGLAGQYF.

This clonotype was found many times. A much bigger clone sits one base away, suggesting this may be a read error. V usage is TRBV7-2 and J usage is TRBJ1-6; no clear D gene. Germline lookup yields CDR1 SGHTA and CDR2 FQGNSA. CDR3 length: 15 residues. CDR3 nucleotides: TGTGCCAGCAGCTTAGAGGTGGGGTATAATTCACCCCGCCACTTT. Protein: CASSLEVGYNSPRHF. Using reference TRBV7-2 and TRBJ1-6 for the parts outside the CDR3, the full variable domain is GAGVSQSPSNKVTEKGKDVELRCDPISGHTALYWYRQSLGQGLEFLIYFQGNSAPDKSGLPSDRFSAERTGGSVSTLTIQRTQQEDSAVYLCASSLEVGYNSPRHFGNGTRLTVT.

The chain is built from TRBV7-6 and TRBJ2-2, with 7 bases that match TRBD2. Germline loops: CDR1 SGHVS, CDR2 FNYEAQ. The V gene end was trimmed by 3 bases and the J gene end by 3 bases; junction bases not matched to a gene: 4. This CDR3 spans 15 amino acids. CDR3 DNA sequence: TGTGCCAGCAGCTTGGGGGGGGTGTACACCGGGGAGCTGTTTTTT. Its translation: CASSLGGVYTGELFF. Using reference TRBV7-6 and TRBJ2-2 for the parts outside the CDR3, the full variable domain is GAGVSQSPRYKVTKRGQDVALRCDPISGHVSLYWYRQALGQGPEFLTYFNYEAQQDKSGLPNDRFSAERPEGSISTLTIQRTEQRDSAMYRCASSLGGVYTGELFFGEGSRLTVL.

This clonotype was seen at least ten times. CDR3 loop: CAIRDSSGNTIYF. The DNA for the CDR3 is TGTGCCATCCGGGACAGTTCTGGAAACACCATATATTTT. V and J are TRBV10-3 and TRBJ1-3, with TRBD1 matching over 7 bases. The CDR3 contains 13 residues. Germline trimming cut 8 bases from V and 1 base from J; bases unmatched to any gene: 2. The germline V gene has CDR1 ENHRY and CDR2 SYGVKD.